This T cell receptor beta chain stems from a study of blood T cell repertoires in COVID-19. Study-level information: T cells, B-cell-depleted T cells, or PBMCs supplied cDNA or gDNA.

Authors' data handling: Reference gene primer amplification in the assay estimated nucleated cell counts. Assay used: immunoSEQ multiplex PCR; TCRdb lists only in-frame clones, some missing. That table is the source of V, J and clone size, and D and trimming were worked out from the DNA. The table records approximately 170,000 clones, about four fifths of them present only once. The germline V gene encodes CDR1 LNHDA and CDR2 SQIVND (reference sequence). V was clipped by 5 bases and J by 0 bases, with 11 bases between them. This CDR3 spans 15 amino acids. The TCR sequence derives from a man aged 65-85 years who had recovered from COVID-19. Specimen: peripheral blood. The chain couples TRBV19 to TRBJ1-5; D gene uncertain. CDR3 bases: TGTGCCAGTAGTCCTCCCCCTTATAGCAATCAGCCCCAGCATTTT. Protein sequence: CASSPPPYSNQPQHF.